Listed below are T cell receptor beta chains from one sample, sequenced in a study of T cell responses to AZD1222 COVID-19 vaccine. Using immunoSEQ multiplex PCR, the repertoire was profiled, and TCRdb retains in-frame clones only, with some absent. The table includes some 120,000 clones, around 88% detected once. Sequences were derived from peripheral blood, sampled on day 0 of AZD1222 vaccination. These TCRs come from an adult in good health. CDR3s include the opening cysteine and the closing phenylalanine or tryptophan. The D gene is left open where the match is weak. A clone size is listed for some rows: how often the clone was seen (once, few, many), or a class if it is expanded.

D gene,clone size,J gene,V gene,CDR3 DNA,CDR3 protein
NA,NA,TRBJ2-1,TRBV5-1,TGCGCCAGCAGCTTGGCTCCGGCAAATGAGCAGTTCTTC,CASSLAPANEQFF
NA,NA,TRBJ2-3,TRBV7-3,TGTGCCAGCAGCTTAATGGGCGCAGGGCGCACAGATACGCAGTATTTT,CASSLMGAGRTDTQYF
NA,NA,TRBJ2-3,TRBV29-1,TGCAGCGTTGAAGAATGGGGCGGGAGCACAGATACGCAGTATTTT,CSVEEWGGSTDTQYF
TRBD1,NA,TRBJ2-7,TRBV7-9,TGTGCCAGCACCACCTACCGACAGGGAGCCTACGAGCAGTACTTC,CASTTYRQGAYEQYF
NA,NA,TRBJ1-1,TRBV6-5,TGTGCCAGCAGTTACGGGGACACGGGTGACACTGAAGCTTTCTTT,CASSYGDTGDTEAFF
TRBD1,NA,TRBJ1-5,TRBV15,TGTGCCACCAGCAGCCGGGACAGGGGCCGCAATCAGCCCCAGCATTTT,CATSSRDRGRNQPQHF
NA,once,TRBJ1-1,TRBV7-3,TGTGCCAGCAGCTTATCTGGGCGGAACACTGAAGCTTTCTTT,CASSLSGRNTEAFF
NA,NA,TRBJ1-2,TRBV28,TGTGCCAGCAGCTCTTACGTAGGCTATGGCTACACCTTC,CASSSYVGYGYTF
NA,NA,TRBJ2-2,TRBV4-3,TGCGCCAGCAGCCCCCATAACACCGGGGAGCTGTTTTTT,CASSPHNTGELFF
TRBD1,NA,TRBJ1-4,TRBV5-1,TGCGCCAGCAGCTTGGGACAGGGAAGCGAAAAACTGTTTTTT,CASSLGQGSEKLFF
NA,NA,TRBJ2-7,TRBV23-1,TGCGCCAGCAGTCAGAGGAGGGCGGACTACGAGCAGTACTTC,CASSQRRADYEQYF